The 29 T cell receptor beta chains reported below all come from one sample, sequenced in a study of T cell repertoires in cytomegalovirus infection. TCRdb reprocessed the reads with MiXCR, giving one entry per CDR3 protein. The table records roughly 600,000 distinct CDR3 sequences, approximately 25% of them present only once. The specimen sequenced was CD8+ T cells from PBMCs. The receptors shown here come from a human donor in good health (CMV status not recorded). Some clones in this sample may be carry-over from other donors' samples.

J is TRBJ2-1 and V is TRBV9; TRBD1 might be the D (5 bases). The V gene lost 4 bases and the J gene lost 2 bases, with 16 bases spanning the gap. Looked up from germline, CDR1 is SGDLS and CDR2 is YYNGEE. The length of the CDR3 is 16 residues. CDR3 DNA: TGTGCCAGCAGCATATTATTACAACAGGCCTACAATGAGCAGTTCTTC. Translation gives CASSILLQQAYNEQFF.

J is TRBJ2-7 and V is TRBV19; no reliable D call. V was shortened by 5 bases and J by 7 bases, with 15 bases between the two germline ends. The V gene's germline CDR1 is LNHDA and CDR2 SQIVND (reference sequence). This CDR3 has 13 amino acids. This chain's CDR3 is CASSFGSVGEQYF. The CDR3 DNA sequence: TGTGCCAGTAGTTTCGGGTCCGTCGGGGAGCAGTACTTC. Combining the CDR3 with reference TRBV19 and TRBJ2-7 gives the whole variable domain DGGITQSPKYLFRKEGQNVTLSCEQNLNHDAMYWYRQDPGQGLRLIYYSQIVNDFQKGDIAEGYSVSREKKESFPLTVTSAQKNPTAFYLCASSFGSVGEQYFGPGTRLTVT.

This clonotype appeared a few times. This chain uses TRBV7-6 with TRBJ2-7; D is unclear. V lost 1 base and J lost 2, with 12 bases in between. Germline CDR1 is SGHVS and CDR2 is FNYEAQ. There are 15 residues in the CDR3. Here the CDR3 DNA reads TGTGCCAGCAGCTTAGACAAGGGCTCTACCTACGAGCAGTACGTC. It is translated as CASSLDKGSTYEQYV.

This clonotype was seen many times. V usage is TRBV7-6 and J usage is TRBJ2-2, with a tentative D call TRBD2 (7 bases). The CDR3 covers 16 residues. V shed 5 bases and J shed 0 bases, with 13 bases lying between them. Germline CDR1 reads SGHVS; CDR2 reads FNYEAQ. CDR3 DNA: TGTGCCAGCAGCGGCGCGGGGGCCTCGAACACCGGGGAGCTGTTTTTT. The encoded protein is CASSGAGASNTGELFF.

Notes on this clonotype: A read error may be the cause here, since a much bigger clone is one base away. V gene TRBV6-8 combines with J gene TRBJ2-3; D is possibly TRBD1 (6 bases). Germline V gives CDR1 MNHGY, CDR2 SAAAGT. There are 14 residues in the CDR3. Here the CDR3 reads CATSPGHGSDTQYF. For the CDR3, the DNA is TGTGCCACCAGTCCGGGACACGGGTCAGATACGCAGTATTTT.

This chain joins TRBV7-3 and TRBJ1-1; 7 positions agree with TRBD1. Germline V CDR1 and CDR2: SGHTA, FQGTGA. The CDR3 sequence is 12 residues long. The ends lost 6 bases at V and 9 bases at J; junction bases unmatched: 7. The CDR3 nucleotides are TGTGCCAGCAGGGGAGACAGGGATAAAGCTTTCTTT. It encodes CASRGDRDKAFF.

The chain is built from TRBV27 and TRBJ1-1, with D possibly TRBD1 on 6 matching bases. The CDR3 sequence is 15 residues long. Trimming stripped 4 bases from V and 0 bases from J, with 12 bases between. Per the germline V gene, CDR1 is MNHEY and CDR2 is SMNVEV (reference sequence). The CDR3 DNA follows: TGTGCCAGCAGTTCCTACTCAGGGGTGAACACTGAAGCTTTCTTT. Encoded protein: CASSSYSGVNTEAFF.

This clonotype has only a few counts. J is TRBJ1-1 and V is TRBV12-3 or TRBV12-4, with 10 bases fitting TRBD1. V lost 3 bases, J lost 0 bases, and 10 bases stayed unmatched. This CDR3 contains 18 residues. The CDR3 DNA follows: TGTGCCAGCAGTTTCGTAGTGACAGGGGGCTGGATGAACACTGAAGCTTTCTTT. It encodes CASSFVVTGGWMNTEAFF.

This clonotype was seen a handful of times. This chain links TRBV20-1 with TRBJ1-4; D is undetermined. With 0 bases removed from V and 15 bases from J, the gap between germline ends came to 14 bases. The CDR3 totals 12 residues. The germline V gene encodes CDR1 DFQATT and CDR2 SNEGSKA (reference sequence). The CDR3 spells CSARDAPGFLFF. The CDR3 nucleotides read TGCAGTGCTAGAGATGCCCCCGGGTTTTTGTTTTTT.

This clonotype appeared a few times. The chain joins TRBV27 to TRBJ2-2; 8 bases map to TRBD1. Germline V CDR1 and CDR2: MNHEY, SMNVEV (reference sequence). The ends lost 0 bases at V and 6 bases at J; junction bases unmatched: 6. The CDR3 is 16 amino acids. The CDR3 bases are TGTGCCAGCAGTTTATCCGGGGGACAGGCACCCGGGGAGCTGTTTTTT. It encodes CASSLSGGQAPGELFF.

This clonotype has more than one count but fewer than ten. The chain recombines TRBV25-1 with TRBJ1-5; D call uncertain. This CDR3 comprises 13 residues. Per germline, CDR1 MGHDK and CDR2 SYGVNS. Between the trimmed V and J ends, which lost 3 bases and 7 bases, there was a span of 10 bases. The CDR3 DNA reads TGTGCCAGCAGTGAGGGGTGGGAGCAGCCCCAGCATTTT. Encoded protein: CASSEGWEQPQHF.

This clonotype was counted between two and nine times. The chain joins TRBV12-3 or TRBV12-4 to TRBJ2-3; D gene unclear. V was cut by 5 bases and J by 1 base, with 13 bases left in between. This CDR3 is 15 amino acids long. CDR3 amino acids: CASSTFLEGTDTQYF. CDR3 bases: TGTGCCAGCAGTACCTTCCTTGAGGGCACAGATACGCAGTATTTT.

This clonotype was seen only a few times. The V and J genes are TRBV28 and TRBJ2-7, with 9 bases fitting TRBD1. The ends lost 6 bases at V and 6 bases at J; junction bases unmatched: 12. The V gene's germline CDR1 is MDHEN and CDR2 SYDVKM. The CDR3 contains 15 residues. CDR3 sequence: CASSCRDRVFCEQYV. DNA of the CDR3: TGTGCCAGCAGCTGTCGGGACAGGGTATTCTGCGAGCAGTACGTC.

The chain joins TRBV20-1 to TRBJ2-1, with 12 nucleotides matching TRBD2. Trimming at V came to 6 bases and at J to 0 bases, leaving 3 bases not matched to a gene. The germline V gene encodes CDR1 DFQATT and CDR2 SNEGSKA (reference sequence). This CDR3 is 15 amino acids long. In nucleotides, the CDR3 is TGCAGTGCCGGGACTAGCGGGTGCTCCTACAATGAGCAGTTCTTC. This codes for CSAGTSGCSYNEQFF.

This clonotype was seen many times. CDR3 DNA: TGTGCCAGCAGTTTAGAGGGGTATAGTAGCTCTGGGGCCAACGTCCTGACTTTC. Translation gives CASSLEGYSSSGANVLTF. V and J are TRBV12-3 or TRBV12-4 and TRBJ2-6; TRBD1 might be the D (5 bases). V gave up 1 base and J gave up 0 bases, with 13 bases separating them. CDR3 length: 18 amino acids.

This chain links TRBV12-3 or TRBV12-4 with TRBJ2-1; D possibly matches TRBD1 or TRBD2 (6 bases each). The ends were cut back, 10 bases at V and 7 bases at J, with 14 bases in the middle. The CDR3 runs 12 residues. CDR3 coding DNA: TGTGCCACCTTTGGGGGGCGTAATGAGCAGTTCTTC. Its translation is CATFGGRNEQFF.

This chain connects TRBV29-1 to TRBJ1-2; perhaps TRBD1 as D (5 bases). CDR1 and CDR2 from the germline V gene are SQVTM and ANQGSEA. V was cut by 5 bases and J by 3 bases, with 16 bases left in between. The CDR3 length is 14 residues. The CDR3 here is CSVLDNTGDYGYTF. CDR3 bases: TGCAGCGTTCTGGACAACACAGGAGACTATGGCTACACCTTC.

The CDR3 region is CASSGVTGAGETAHTGELFF. For the CDR3, the DNA is TGTGCCAGCAGTGGGGTGACAGGGGCTGGTGAAACTGCCCACACCGGGGAGCTGTTTTTT. This chain connects TRBV2 to TRBJ2-2, with 8 bases identical to TRBD1. This CDR3 is built from 20 residues. Germline V lookup: CDR1 SNHLY, CDR2 FYNNEI. Unmatched junction bases numbered 19, after V lost 4 bases and J lost 3 bases.

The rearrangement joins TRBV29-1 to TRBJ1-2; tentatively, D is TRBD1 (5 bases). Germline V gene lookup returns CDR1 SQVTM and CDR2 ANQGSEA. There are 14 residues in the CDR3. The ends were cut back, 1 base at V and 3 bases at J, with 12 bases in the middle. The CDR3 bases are TGCAGCGTTGAAGGGACACTAGACTACTATGGCTACACCTTC. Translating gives CSVEGTLDYYGYTF. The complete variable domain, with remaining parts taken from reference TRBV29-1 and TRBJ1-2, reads SAVISQKPSRDICQRGTSLTIQCQVDSQVTMMFWYRQQPGQSLTLIATANQGSEATYESGFVIDKFPISRPNLTFSTLTVSNMSPEDSSIYLCSVEGTLDYYGYTFGSGTRLTVV.

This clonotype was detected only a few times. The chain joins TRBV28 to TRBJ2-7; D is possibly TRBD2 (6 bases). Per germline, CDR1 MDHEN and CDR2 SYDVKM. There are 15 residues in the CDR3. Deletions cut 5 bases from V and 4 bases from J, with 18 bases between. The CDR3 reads CASSPSGTPAYEQYV. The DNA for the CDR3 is TGTGCCAGCAGTCCCTCGGGGACTCCGGCATACGAGCAGTACGTC.

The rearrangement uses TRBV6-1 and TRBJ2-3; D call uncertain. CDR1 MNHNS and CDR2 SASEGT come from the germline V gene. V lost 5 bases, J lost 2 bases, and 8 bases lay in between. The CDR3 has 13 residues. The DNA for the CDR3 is TGTGCCAGCAGTCAAGGGTTCACAGATACGCAGTATTTT. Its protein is CASSQGFTDTQYF.

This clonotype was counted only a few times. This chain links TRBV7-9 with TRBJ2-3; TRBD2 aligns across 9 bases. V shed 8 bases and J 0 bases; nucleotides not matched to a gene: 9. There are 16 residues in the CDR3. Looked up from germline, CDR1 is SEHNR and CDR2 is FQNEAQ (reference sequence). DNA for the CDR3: TGTGCCAGCGGCGATAGCGGGGGTCTAAGCACAGATACGCAGTATTTT. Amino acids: CASGDSGGLSTDTQYF.

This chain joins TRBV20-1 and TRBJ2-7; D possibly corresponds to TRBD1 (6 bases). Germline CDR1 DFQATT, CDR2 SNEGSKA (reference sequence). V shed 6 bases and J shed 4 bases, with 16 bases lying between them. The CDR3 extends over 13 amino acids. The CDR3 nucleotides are TGCAGTGCAACCGCCGGGACACTTTACGAGCAGTACGTC. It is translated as CSATAGTLYEQYV.

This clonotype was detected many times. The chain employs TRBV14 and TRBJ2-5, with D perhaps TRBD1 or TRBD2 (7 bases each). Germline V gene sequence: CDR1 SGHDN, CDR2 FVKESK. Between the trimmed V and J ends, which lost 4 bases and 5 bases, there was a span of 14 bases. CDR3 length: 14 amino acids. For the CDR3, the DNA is TGTGCCAGCAGCCCCTGGGAGGGGGCCGAGACCCAGTACTTC. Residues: CASSPWEGAETQYF. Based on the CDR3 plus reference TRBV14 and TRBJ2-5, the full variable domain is EAGVTQFPSHSVIEKGQTVTLRCDPISGHDNLYWYRRVMGKEIKFLLHFVKESKQDESGMPNNRFLAERTGGTYSTLKVQPAELEDSGVYFCASSPWEGAETQYFGPGTRLLVL.

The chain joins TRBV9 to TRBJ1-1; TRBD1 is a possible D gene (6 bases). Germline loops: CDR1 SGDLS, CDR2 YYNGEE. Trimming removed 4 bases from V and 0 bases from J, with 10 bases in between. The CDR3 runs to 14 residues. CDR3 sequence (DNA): TGTGCCAGCAGCATCGACAGGCTGAACACTGAAGCTTTCTTT. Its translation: CASSIDRLNTEAFF.

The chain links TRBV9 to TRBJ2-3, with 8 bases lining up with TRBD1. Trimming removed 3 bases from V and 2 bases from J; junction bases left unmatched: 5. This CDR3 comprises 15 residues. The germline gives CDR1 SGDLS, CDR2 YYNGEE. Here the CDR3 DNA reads TGTGCCAGCAGCGCCACAGGGGGTACCACAGATACGCAGTATTTT. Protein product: CASSATGGTTDTQYF.

CDR3 in amino acids: CATGTHLAKNIQYF. CDR3 coding DNA: TGTGCCACCGGGACACATCTAGCCAAAAACATTCAGTACTTC. The rearrangement links TRBV28 to TRBJ2-4; possibly TRBD1 for D (6 bases). Germline assignment: CDR1 MDHEN and CDR2 SYDVKM. The CDR3 extends over 14 amino acids. V gave up 10 bases and J gave up 0 bases, with 13 bases separating them.

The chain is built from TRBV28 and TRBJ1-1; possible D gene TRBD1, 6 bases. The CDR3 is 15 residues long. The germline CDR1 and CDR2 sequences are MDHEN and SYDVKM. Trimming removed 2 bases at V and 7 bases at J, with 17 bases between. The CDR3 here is CASSLRGARMVEAFF. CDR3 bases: TGTGCCAGCAGTTTACGGGGGGCGCGAATGGTTGAAGCTTTCTTT.

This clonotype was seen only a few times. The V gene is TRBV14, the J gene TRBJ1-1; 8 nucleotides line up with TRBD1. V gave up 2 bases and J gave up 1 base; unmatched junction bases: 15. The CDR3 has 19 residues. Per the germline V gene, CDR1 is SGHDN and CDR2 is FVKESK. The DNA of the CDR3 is TGTGCCAGCAGCCAAAAAGGGGAGACAGGGGTTCGAGGGAACACTGAAGCTTTCTTT. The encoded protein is CASSQKGETGVRGNTEAFF.